Each of the 14 T cell receptor beta chains below was sequenced from the same sample in a study of blood T cell repertoires in COVID-19. TCRdb keeps only in-frame clones here, not all; method: immunoSEQ multiplex PCR. Altogether roughly 180,000 clones are present, around three quarters being singletons, with the ten largest covering around 15%. Sequenced: peripheral blood. The receptors were sampled from a man aged 60 to 75 with active or convalescent COVID-19.

The chain recombines TRBV28 with TRBJ1-1; 7 nucleotides agree with TRBD1. V dropped 10 bases and J dropped 4; count of bases not matched to a gene: 12. The CDR3 spans 14 residues. Germline CDR1 is MDHEN and CDR2 is SYDVKM. CDR3 nucleotide sequence: TGTGCCACCCATGAGGGGGCCGTAGGCACTGAAGCTTTCTTT. Protein product: CATHEGAVGTEAFF.

This clone has just one count. The V gene is TRBV16, the J gene TRBJ2-3, with D possibly TRBD1 on 6 matching bases. The CDR3 is 16 residues long. The V and J ends lost 2 bases and 4 bases respectively, with 16 bases between them. The germline V gene has CDR1 KGHSY and CDR2 FQNENV. CDR3 residues: CASSQIRDIRADTQYF. The CDR3 DNA is TGTGCCAGCAGCCAAATCCGGGACATCAGGGCAGATACGCAGTATTTT.

The CDR3 nucleotides are TGTGCCTGGAGTGGGGGGGTCGATCAGCCCCAGCATTTT. Encoded protein: CAWSGGVDQPQHF. The chain carries TRBV30 and TRBJ1-5; maybe TRBD1 (5 bases). Germline V gene lookup returns CDR1 GTSNPN and CDR2 SVGIG (reference sequence). The CDR3 has 13 residues. Between the trimmed V and J ends, which lost 1 base and 5 bases, there was a span of 9 bases.

J is TRBJ2-7 and V is TRBV5-8; D is possibly TRBD1 (5 bases). Germline CDR1 SGHTS, CDR2 YDEGEE. The CDR3 has 15 amino acids. Trimming left V 0 bases short and J 0 bases short, with 10 bases between. CDR3 sequence: CASSLAGALSYEQYF. CDR3 bases: TGTGCCAGCAGCTTGGCTGGGGCCCTCTCCTACGAGCAGTACTTC.

This clone was recorded a few times. The rearrangement uses TRBV11-3 and TRBJ1-2; no definite D call. With 2 bases removed from V and 7 bases from J, the gap between germline ends came to 11 bases. Germline V gene data show CDR1 as SGHNT and CDR2 as YENEEA. The CDR3 contains 13 residues. CDR3 residues: CASSLPDMGGYTF. DNA for the CDR3: TGTGCCAGCAGCTTACCAGACATGGGTGGCTACACCTTC.

This clone was recorded only once. The rearrangement links TRBV30 to TRBJ1-1; 9 nucleotides agree with TRBD1. From germline, CDR1 is GTSNPN and CDR2 SVGIG (reference sequence). This CDR3 is built from 13 residues. Losses at the gene ends were 6 bases for V and 2 bases for J; bases not matched to a gene: 4. The CDR3 DNA reads as TGTGCCTGTAAACAGGGGGCAAACACTGAAGCTTTCTTT. This encodes CACKQGANTEAFF. The full variable domain, its missing parts supplied by reference TRBV30 and TRBJ1-1, is SQTIHQWPATLVQPVGSPLSLECTVEGTSNPNLYWYRQAAGRGLQLLFYSVGIGQISSEVPQNLSASRPQDRQFILSSKKLLLSDSGFYLCACKQGANTEAFFGQGTRLTVV.

The chain uses TRBV29-1 and TRBJ1-5; D ambiguous. The V end was cut by 5 bases, the J end by 9 bases, with 14 bases between. This CDR3 spans 12 amino acids. Germline assignment: CDR1 SQVTM and CDR2 ANQGSEA. The CDR3 spells CSVRWGEGPQHF. As DNA, the CDR3 is TGCAGCGTTAGATGGGGAGAGGGGCCCCAGCATTTT.

This clone turned up a few times. V usage is TRBV5-1 and J usage is TRBJ2-2, with D perhaps TRBD1 (5 bases). Per germline, CDR1 SGHRS and CDR2 YFSETQ. V shed 6 bases and J shed 3 bases, with 12 bases lying between them. This CDR3 contains 14 residues. CDR3 DNA sequence: TGCGCCAGCACATTACAGGAATACACCGGGGAGCTGTTTTTT. It encodes CASTLQEYTGELFF. Full variable domain (rest looked up from reference TRBV5-1 and TRBJ2-2): KAGVTQTPRYLIKTRGQQVTLSCSPISGHRSVSWYQQTPGQGLQFLFEYFSETQRNKGNFPGRFSGRQFSNSRSEMNVSTLELGDSALYLCASTLQEYTGELFFGEGSRLTVL.

This clone appeared once. J is TRBJ2-2 and V is TRBV7-2; D not certain. CDR3 length: 15 amino acids. In germline, CDR1 is SGHTA, CDR2 FQGNSA. Deletions cut 4 bases from V and 4 bases from J, with 13 bases between. The CDR3 DNA sequence: TGTGCCAGCAGCTCATACCCACGGAGCACCGGGGAGCTGTTTTTT. It is translated as CASSSYPRSTGELFF.

This clone was counted a few times. This chain joins TRBV7-3 and TRBJ2-2, with D hard to call. The CDR3 extends over 12 amino acids. Germline V gene data show CDR1 as SGHTA and CDR2 as FQGTGA. Trimming stripped 1 base from V and 6 bases from J, with 3 bases between. In DNA form, the CDR3 reads TGTGCCAGCAGCTTAAGAGCCGGGGAGCTGTTTTTT. Its translation is CASSLRAGELFF. Using reference TRBV7-3 and TRBJ2-2 for the parts outside the CDR3, the full variable domain is GAGVSQTPSNKVTEKGKYVELRCDPISGHTALYWYRQSLGQGPEFLIYFQGTGAADDSGLPNDRFFAVRPEGSVSTLKIQRTERGDSAVYLCASSLRAGELFFGEGSRLTVL.

The chain carries TRBV5-1 and TRBJ1-2; D remains ambiguous. CDR1 and CDR2 (germline): SGHRS, YFSETQ. The CDR3 covers 15 residues. The V end lost 0 bases, the J end lost 5 bases, and 14 bases lay between the germline ends. The CDR3 sequence: CASSLEVAEIYGYTF. In DNA form, the CDR3 reads TGCGCCAGCAGCTTGGAGGTAGCGGAAATATATGGCTACACCTTC.

This sequence joins TRBV20-1 and TRBJ2-3, with D unclear. V dropped 3 bases and J dropped 3 bases, with 13 bases sitting between them. The CDR3 extends over 14 amino acids. CDR1 and CDR2 (germline): DFQATT, SNEGSKA (reference sequence). Here the CDR3 DNA reads TGCAGTGCTAGTGAGACGGGTTTGACAGATACGCAGTATTTT. Its protein product is CSASETGLTDTQYF.

The chain is built from TRBV28 and TRBJ2-5, with D unresolved. Trimming shortened V by 3 bases and J by 2 bases, and 4 bases separated the two germline ends. Germline assignment: CDR1 MDHEN and CDR2 SYDVKM. CDR3 length equals 12 residues. The CDR3 here is CASSFKQETQYF. CDR3 nucleotides: TGTGCCAGCAGTTTTAAACAAGAGACCCAGTACTTC.

The chain recombines TRBV7-2 with TRBJ1-3; TRBD1 matches at 7 bases. CDR1 is SGHTA, CDR2 FQGNSA, per germline. V was pared by 0 bases and J by 4 bases, with 18 bases of the junction left unmatched. CDR3 length equals 20 residues. CDR3 in DNA: TGTGCCAGCAGCTTAGCCCCCCTACAGGGGCCTCTGGAGGAAGGAAACACCATATATTTT. Protein sequence: CASSLAPLQGPLEEGNTIYF.